The 19 T cell receptor beta chains below come from one sample, sequenced in a study of graft-versus-host responses after intestinal transplantation. The repertoire was sequenced with immunoSEQ multiplex PCR; TCRdb's copy has only in-frame clones and lacks some. The sample records about 97,000 clones, around 90% being singletons. Material: PBMCs, obtained roughly 410 days after intestinal transplant. Receptors were obtained from a human patient who received an intestinal transplant, so some T cells may come from the graft donor.

The V and J genes are TRBV6-5 and TRBJ1-2, with D tentatively TRBD1 (5 bases). The CDR3 is 15 amino acids. V gave up 0 bases and J gave up 3 bases, with 11 bases separating them. Germline values: CDR1 MNHEY, CDR2 SVGAGI. The CDR3 protein is CASSYSRQGHYGYTF. CDR3 sequence (DNA): TGTGCCAGCAGTTACTCGCGGCAGGGCCACTATGGCTACACCTTC.

Note on this clone: A junction end diverges from the germline sequence, so it may reflect a read error. CDR3 loop: CASSLARGSWGF. In DNA form, the CDR3 reads TGTGCCAGCAGCTTAGCGAGGGGTTCATGGGGCTTT. The chain carries TRBV7-9 and TRBJ1-1; D is perhaps TRBD1 (5 bases). This CDR3 spans 12 amino acids. Germline values: CDR1 SEHNR, CDR2 FQNEAQ (reference sequence). Supplemented by reference TRBV7-9 and TRBJ1-1, the full variable domain reads DTGVSQNPRHKITKRGQNVTFRCDPISEHNRLYWYRQTLGQGPEFLTYFQNEAQLEKSRLLSDRFSAERPKGSFSTLEIQRTEQGDSAMYLCASSLARGSWGFGQGTRLTVV.

This clone was recorded only once. The chain has TRBV28 and TRBJ1-5; D may be TRBD1 (6 bases). With 3 bases removed from V and 6 bases from J, the gap between germline ends came to 12 bases. Germline values: CDR1 MDHEN, CDR2 SYDVKM. The CDR3 sequence is 14 residues long. This CDR3 is CASSFSGGIQPQHF. CDR3 DNA: TGTGCCAGCAGTTTTTCTGGGGGCATTCAGCCCCAGCATTTT.

The rearrangement joins TRBV5-1 to TRBJ2-3; 9 bases match TRBD1. Unmatched junction bases numbered 2, after V lost 3 bases and J lost 3 bases. This CDR3 is built from 14 residues. The germline CDR1 and CDR2 sequences are SGHRS and YFSETQ. As DNA, the CDR3 is TGCGCCAGCAGCTGGGACAGGGTGACAGATACGCAGTATTTT. Translated: CASSWDRVTDTQYF.

The rearrangement uses TRBV7-2 and TRBJ1-2; D is ambiguous. The V end was cut by 2 bases, the J end by 7 bases, with 11 bases between. The CDR3 extends over 13 amino acids. From germline, CDR1 is SGHTA and CDR2 FQGNSA. CDR3 bases: TGTGCCAGCAGCTTATGGTCGGGGTTTGGCTACACCTTC. The encoded protein is CASSLWSGFGYTF.

V usage is TRBV7-2 and J usage is TRBJ1-2, with a weak D call TRBD1 (5 bases). Trimming removed 0 bases from V and 8 bases from J, with 7 bases in between. The CDR3 runs to 12 residues. Germline V lookup: CDR1 SGHTA, CDR2 FQGNSA. The CDR3: CASSLAHRGYTF. The CDR3 DNA follows: TGTGCCAGCAGCTTAGCTCACAGGGGCTACACCTTC.

Here the CDR3 DNA reads TGTGCCAGCAGCTTAGTCCAGGGGGGGGAGACCCAGTACTTC. Its protein product is CASSLVQGGETQYF. V is TRBV7-8 and J is TRBJ2-5; D may correspond to TRBD1 or TRBD2 (7 bases each). V dropped 1 base and J dropped 5 bases, with 11 bases sitting between them. The CDR3 contains 14 residues. Germline CDR1 and CDR2: SGHVS and FQNEAQ.

The rearrangement uses TRBV25-1 and TRBJ2-1; 11 bases are shared with TRBD1. Germline V lookup: CDR1 MGHDK, CDR2 SYGVNS. The CDR3 has 14 amino acids. Trimming removed 3 bases from V and 9 bases from J; junction bases left unmatched: 4. For the CDR3, the DNA is TGTGCCAGCAGTGACCCGGGACAGGGGGTTGAGCAGTTCTTC. Translated: CASSDPGQGVEQFF.

The rearrangement joins TRBV7-9 to TRBJ1-5, with 7 bases fitting TRBD1. Germline values: CDR1 SEHNR, CDR2 FQNEAQ (reference sequence). This CDR3 spans 14 amino acids. The V segment lost 1 base and the J segment 7 bases; nucleotides outside the gene matches: 4. CDR3 loop: CASSLEGQRQPQHF. DNA of the CDR3: TGTGCCAGCAGCTTAGAGGGACAGAGACAGCCCCAGCATTTT.

The chain uses TRBV6-4 and TRBJ1-1, with a possible D match to TRBD1 (5 bases). Germline CDR1 is MRHNA and CDR2 is SNTAGT. Deletions cut 5 bases from V and 5 bases from J, with 15 bases between. The CDR3 runs to 14 residues. CDR3 sequence: CASSSEAEGTEAFF. The CDR3 nucleotides are TGTGCCAGCAGTTCAGAGGCCGAGGGGACTGAAGCTTTCTTT.

The chain combines TRBV4-1 with TRBJ1-4, with a possible D match to TRBD1 (6 bases). The CDR3 has 14 residues. Germline CDR1 MGHRA, CDR2 YSYEKL. The V gene lost 0 bases and the J gene lost 8 bases, with 10 bases spanning the gap. CDR3 nucleotides: TGCGCCAGCAGCCAAGAGGAGAGGGGGGAAAAACTGTTTTTT. This gives the protein CASSQEERGEKLFF.

The chain carries TRBV4-1 and TRBJ1-5, with D uncertain. Germline V gene lookup returns CDR1 MGHRA and CDR2 YSYEKL. The CDR3 sequence is 13 residues long. With 0 bases removed from V and 5 bases from J, the gap between germline ends came to 5 bases. CDR3 sequence reads: CASSQDWDQPQHF. For the CDR3, the DNA is TGCGCCAGCAGCCAAGACTGGGATCAGCCCCAGCATTTT.

V is TRBV4-1 and J is TRBJ2-7, with 10 nucleotides matching TRBD2. This CDR3 spans 15 amino acids. Trimming cost V 1 base and J 6 bases; bases outside gene matches: 6. From germline, CDR1 is MGHRA and CDR2 YSYEKL. CDR3 sequence reads: CASSQGRGLAFEQYF. The DNA for the CDR3 is TGCGCCAGCAGCCAAGGGCGGGGACTAGCGTTCGAGCAGTACTTC.

This clone was found a few times. V gene TRBV9 combines with J gene TRBJ2-2; D is undetermined. Germline V lookup: CDR1 SGDLS, CDR2 YYNGEE. The germline V and J ends were trimmed by 4 bases and 8 bases, with 15 bases remaining between them. This CDR3 has 14 amino acids. The CDR3 DNA reads as TGTGCCAGCAGCCCAGATTTGTCTCGAGGGGAGCTGTTTTTT. This translates into CASSPDLSRGELFF.

V and J are TRBV6-5 and TRBJ1-6; maybe TRBD1 (5 bases). CDR1 and CDR2 from the germline V gene are MNHEY and SVGAGI. This CDR3 is built from 12 residues. V was clipped by 6 bases and J by 7 bases, with 7 bases between them. This chain's CDR3 is CASRGPNSPLHF. DNA of the CDR3: TGTGCCAGCAGGGGACCCAATTCACCCCTCCACTTT.

The rearrangement uses TRBV7-8 and TRBJ2-1, with a possible D match to TRBD2 (6 bases). V was shortened by 5 bases and J by 4 bases, with 15 bases between the two germline ends. CDR1 SGHVS and CDR2 FQNEAQ come from the germline V gene. The CDR3 length is 15 residues. CDR3 DNA sequence: TGTGCCAGCAGCGCGGGGACTCCGCCGTACAATGAGCAGTTCTTC. Translated: CASSAGTPPYNEQFF.

The V gene is TRBV12-5, the J gene TRBJ1-6; D might be TRBD1 (5 bases). CDR3 length: 14 residues. Trimming took 1 base from V and 14 from J, leaving 15 bases between them. Germline V gene lookup returns CDR1 LGHNT and CDR2 FRNRAP. This CDR3 reads CASGLAGGGFSLHF. The DNA of the CDR3 is TGTGCTAGTGGTTTGGCCGGCGGGGGGTTCTCCCTCCACTTT.

J is TRBJ2-7 and V is TRBV7-9, with D unclear. Deletions cut 5 bases from V and 2 bases from J, with 4 bases between. The length of the CDR3 is 11 residues. The germline gives CDR1 SEHNR, CDR2 FQNEAQ (reference sequence). Here the CDR3 reads CASSDAYEQYF. In nucleotides, the CDR3 is TGTGCCAGCAGCGATGCCTACGAGCAGTACTTC.

In its sample, this clone was seen once. The J gene is TRBJ1-1, the V gene TRBV29-1; D unresolved. The CDR3 is 13 residues long. The germline V and J ends were trimmed by 5 bases and 4 bases, with 14 bases remaining between them. Germline-derived CDR1 and CDR2 are SQVTM and ANQGSEA. Here the CDR3 reads CSVLGGVATEAFF. The CDR3 DNA is TGCAGCGTTCTAGGCGGGGTAGCCACTGAAGCTTTCTTT.